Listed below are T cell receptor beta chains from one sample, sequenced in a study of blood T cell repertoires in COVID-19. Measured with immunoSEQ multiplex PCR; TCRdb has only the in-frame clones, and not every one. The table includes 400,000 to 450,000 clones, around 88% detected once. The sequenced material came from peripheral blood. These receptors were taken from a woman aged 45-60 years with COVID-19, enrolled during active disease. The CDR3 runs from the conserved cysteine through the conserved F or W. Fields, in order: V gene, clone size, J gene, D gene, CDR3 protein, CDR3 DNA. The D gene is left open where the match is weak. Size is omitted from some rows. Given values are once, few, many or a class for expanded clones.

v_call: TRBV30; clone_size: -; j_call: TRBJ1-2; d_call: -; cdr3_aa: CAWSGGAKGYGFGYTF; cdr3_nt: TGTGCCTGGAGCGGTGGGGCAAAAGGGTATGGCTTTGGCTACACCTTC
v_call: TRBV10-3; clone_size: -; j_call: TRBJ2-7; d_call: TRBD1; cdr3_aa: CASRGQGIEEQYF; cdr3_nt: TGTGCCAGTCGCGGACAGGGGATAGAAGAGCAGTACTTC
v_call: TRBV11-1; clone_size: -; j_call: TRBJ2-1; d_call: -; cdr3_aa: CASSRLPELAYNEQFF; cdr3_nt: TGTGCCAGCAGCCGCCTACCGGAACTAGCCTACAATGAGCAGTTCTTC
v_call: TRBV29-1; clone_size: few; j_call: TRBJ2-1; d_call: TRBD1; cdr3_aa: CSVPPGQGKDEQFF; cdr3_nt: TGCAGCGTTCCCCCGGGACAGGGTAAGGATGAGCAGTTCTTC
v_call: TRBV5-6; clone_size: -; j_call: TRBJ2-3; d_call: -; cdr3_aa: CASSLEEVDTQYF; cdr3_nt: TGTGCCAGCAGCTTGGAAGAGGTAGATACGCAGTATTTT
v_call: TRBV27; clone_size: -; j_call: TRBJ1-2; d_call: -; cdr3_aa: CASSSALSGSNGYTF; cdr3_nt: TGTGCCAGCAGTTCCGCCCTGTCTGGTAGCAATGGCTACACCTTC
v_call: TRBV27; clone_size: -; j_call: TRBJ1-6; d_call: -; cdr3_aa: CASSLTGYNSPLHF; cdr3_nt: TGTGCCAGCAGCCTTACAGGATATAATTCACCCCTCCACTTT
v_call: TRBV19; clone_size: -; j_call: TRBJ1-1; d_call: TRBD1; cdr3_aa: CASSIDDRVETEAFF; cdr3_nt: TGTGCCAGTAGTATAGATGACAGGGTGGAGACTGAAGCTTTCTTT
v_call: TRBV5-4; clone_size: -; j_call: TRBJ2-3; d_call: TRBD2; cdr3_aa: CASSPGGSTDTQYF; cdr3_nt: TGTGCCAGCAGCCCGGGGGGGAGTACAGATACGCAGTATTTT
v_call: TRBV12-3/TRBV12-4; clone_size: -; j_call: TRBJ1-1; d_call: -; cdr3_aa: CASSSTEWAEAFF; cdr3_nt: TGTGCCAGCAGCTCGACGGAGTGGGCTGAAGCTTTCTTT
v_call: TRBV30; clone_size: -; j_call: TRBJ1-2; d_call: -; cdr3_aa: CAWASGGVPYGYTF; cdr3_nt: TGTGCCTGGGCCTCGGGGGGGGTCCCCTATGGCTACACCTTC
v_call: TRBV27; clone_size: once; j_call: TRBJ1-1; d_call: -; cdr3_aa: CASRLQGQWNTEAFF; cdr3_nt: TGTGCCAGCAGATTACAGGGCCAGTGGAACACTGAAGCTTTCTTT
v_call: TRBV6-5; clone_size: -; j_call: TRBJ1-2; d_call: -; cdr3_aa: CASSPDTSYGYTF; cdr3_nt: TGTGCCAGCAGTCCCGACACGTCCTATGGCTACACCTTC
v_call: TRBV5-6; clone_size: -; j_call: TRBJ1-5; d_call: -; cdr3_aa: CASSPGGGQPQHF; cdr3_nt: TGTGCCAGCAGCCCAGGAGGTGGACAGCCCCAGCATTTT
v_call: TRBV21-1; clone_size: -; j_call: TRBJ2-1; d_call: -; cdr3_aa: CASSLQKEEKGFDEQFF; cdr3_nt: TGTGCCAGCAGCCTCCAGAAGGAGGAGAAGGGTTTCGATGAGCAGTTCTTC
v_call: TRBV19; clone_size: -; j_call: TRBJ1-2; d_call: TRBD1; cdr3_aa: CASSRWDRKNYGYTF; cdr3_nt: TGTGCCAGTAGTAGATGGGACAGGAAGAACTATGGCTACACCTTC
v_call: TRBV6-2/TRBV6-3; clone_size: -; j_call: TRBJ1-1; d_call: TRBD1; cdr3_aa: CASSYSGTVRAFF; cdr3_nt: TGTGCCAGCAGTTACTCCGGGACAGTGAGAGCTTTCTTT
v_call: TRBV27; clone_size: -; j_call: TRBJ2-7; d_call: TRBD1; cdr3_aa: CASAAGTGGDEQYF; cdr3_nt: TGTGCCAGCGCTGCCGGGACAGGGGGCGACGAGCAGTACTTC
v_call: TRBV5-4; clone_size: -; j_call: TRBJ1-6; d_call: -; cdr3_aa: CASSVPGNNSPLHF; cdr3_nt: TGTGCCAGCAGCGTCCCAGGGAACAATTCACCCCTCCACTTT
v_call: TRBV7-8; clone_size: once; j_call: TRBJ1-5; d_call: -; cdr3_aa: CASSPGGQYQPQHF; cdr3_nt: TGTGCCAGCAGCCCCGGCGGACAGTACCAGCCCCAGCATTTT
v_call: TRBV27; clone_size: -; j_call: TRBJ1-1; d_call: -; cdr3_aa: CASSRTGKGPEAFF; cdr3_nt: TGTGCCAGCAGTCGCACAGGGAAGGGCCCTGAAGCTTTCTTT
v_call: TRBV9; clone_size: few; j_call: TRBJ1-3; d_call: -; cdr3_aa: CASSVDLRGPGNTIYF; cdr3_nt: TGTGCCAGCAGCGTAGATCTACGAGGGCCTGGAAACACCATATATTTT
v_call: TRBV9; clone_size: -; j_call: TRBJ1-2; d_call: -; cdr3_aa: CASSVGEVFYGYTF; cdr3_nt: TGTGCCAGCAGCGTAGGAGAGGTGTTCTATGGCTACACCTTC
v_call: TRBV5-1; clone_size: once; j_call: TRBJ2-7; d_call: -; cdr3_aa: CASRAETGSLEQYF; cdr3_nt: TGCGCCAGCAGGGCGGAAACAGGGTCCCTCGAGCAGTACTTC
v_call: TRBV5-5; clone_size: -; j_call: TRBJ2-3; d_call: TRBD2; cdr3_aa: CASSTLDGGATFDEYF; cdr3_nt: TGTGCCAGCAGCACTCTAGACGGGGGGGCGACTTTTGATGAGTATTTT
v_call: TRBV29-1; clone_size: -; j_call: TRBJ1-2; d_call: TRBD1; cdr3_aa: CSVRQGAIGYTF; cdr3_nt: TGCAGCGTGCGGCAGGGGGCGATCGGCTACACCTTC
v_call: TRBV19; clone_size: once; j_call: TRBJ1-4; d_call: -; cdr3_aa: CASGKKGAGAYEKLFF; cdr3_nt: TGTGCCAGTGGAAAGAAAGGGGCGGGGGCGTACGAAAAACTGTTTTTT
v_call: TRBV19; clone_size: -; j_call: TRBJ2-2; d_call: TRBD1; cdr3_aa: CASRRQGSTGELFF; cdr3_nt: TGTGCCAGTAGAAGACAGGGGTCGACCGGGGAGCTGTTTTTT
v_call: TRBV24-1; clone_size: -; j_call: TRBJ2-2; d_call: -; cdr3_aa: CATSEAVNTGELFF; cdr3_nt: TGTGCCACCAGTGAGGCCGTGAACACCGGGGAGCTGTTTTTT
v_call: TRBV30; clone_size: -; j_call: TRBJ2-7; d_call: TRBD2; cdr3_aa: CAWSVGGEQYF; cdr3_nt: TGTGCCTGGAGTGTGGGGGGGGAGCAGTACTTC
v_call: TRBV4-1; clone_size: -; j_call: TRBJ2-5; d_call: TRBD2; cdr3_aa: CASSQDGASGVLETQYF; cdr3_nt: TGCGCCAGCAGCCAAGATGGGGCTAGCGGGGTCCTGGAGACCCAGTACTTC
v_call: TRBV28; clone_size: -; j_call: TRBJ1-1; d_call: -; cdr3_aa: CASSPKSLQGEAFF; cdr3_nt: TGTGCCAGCAGCCCTAAATCTCTCCAGGGTGAAGCTTTCTTT
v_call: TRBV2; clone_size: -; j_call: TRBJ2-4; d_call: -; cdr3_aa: CASEAGARGKNIQYF; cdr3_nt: TGTGCCAGCGAGGCGGGGGCCCGGGGCAAAAACATTCAGTACTTC
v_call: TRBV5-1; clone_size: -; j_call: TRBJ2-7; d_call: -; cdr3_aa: CASSLVSPRGPYEQYF; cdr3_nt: TGCGCCAGCAGCTTGGTGTCTCCCAGAGGTCCCTACGAGCAGTACTTC
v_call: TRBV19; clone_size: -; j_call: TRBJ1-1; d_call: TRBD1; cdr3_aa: CASSIYRGGTEAFF; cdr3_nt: TGTGCCAGTAGTATATACAGGGGGGGGACTGAAGCTTTCTTT
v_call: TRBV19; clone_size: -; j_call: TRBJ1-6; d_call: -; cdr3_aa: CASSIRTPMKPLHF; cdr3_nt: TGTGCCAGTAGTATTAGAACCCCGATGAAACCCCTCCACTTT
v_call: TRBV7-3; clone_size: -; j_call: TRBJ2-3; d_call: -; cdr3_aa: CASSYQAGDSTQYF; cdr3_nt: TGTGCCAGCAGCTACCAGGCGGGCGATTCTACGCAGTATTTT
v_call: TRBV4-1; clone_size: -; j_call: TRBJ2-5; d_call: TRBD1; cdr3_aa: CASSQTGLETQYF; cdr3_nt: TGCGCCAGCAGCCAGACAGGGTTGGAGACCCAGTACTTC
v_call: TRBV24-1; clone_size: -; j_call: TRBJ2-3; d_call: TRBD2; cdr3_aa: CATSDRTSGATDTQYF; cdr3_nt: TGTGCCACCAGTGATAGGACTAGCGGGGCCACAGATACGCAGTATTTT
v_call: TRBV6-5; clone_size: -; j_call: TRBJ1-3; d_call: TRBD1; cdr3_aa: CASRSRTGQGNTIYF; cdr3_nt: TGTGCCAGCAGATCACGAACGGGACAGGGAAACACCATATATTTT
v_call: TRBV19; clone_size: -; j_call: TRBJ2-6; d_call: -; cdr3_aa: CASSILYLSGANVLTF; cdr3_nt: TGTGCCAGTAGTATTCTATACCTCTCTGGGGCCAACGTCCTGACTTTC
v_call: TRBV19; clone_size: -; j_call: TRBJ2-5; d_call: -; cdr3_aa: CASSKGQRETQYF; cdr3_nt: TGTGCCAGTAGTAAAGGACAGAGGGAGACCCAGTACTTC
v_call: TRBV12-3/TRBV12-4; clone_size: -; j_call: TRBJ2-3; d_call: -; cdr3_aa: CASRVAATDTQYF; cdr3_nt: TGTGCCAGCAGGGTGGCGGCAACAGATACGCAGTATTTT
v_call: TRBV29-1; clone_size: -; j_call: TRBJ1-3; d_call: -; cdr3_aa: CSVQGSGNTIYF; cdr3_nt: TGCAGCGTACAGGGCTCTGGAAACACCATATATTTT
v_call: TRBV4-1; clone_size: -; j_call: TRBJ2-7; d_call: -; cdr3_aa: CASSQRASGTPEQYF; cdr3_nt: TGCGCCAGCAGCCAAAGGGCCTCCGGGACACCCGAGCAGTACTTC
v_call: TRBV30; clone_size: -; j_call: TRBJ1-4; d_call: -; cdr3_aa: CAWSLDSTNEKLFF; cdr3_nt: TGTGCCTGGAGTTTGGACAGTACTAATGAAAAACTGTTTTTT
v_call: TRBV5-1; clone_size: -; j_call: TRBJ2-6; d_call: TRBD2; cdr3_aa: CASSLLSGAYSGANVLTF; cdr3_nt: TGCGCCAGCAGCCTCCTGAGCGGGGCCTACTCTGGGGCCAACGTCCTGACTTTC
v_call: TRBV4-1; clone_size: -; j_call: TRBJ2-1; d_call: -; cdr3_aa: CASSQEGPGSYNEQFF; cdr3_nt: TGCGCCAGCAGCCAAGAGGGCCCCGGCTCCTACAATGAGCAGTTCTTC
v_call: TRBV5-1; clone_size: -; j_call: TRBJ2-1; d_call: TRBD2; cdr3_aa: CASSPGLAGAHVSNEQFF; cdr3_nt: TGCGCCAGCAGTCCCGGACTAGCGGGGGCCCACGTCTCCAATGAGCAGTTCTTC
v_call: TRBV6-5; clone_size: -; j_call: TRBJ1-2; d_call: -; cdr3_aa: CASSLQHTGSFGYTF; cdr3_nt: TGTGCCAGCAGTCTCCAACATACAGGGTCTTTTGGCTACACCTTC
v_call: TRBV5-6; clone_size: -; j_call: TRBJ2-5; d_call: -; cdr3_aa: CASTPLSQVETQYF; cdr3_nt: TGTGCCAGCACCCCGTTGAGTCAGGTAGAGACCCAGTACTTC
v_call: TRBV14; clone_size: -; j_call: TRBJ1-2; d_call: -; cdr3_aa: CASSQYTNYGYTF; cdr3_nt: TGTGCCAGCAGCCAATACACAAACTATGGCTACACCTTC
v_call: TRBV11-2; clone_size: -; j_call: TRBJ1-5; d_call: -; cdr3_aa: CASSLGWAGNQPQHF; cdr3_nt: TGTGCCAGCAGCTTAGGGTGGGCGGGGAATCAGCCCCAGCATTTT
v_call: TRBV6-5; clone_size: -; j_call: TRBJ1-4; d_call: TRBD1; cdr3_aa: CAVRGPPSLGEKLFF; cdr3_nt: TGTGCCGTCAGGGGGCCCCCTTCATTAGGTGAAAAACTGTTTTTT
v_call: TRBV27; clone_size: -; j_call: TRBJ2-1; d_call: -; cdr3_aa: CASRINGGPFYNEQFF; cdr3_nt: TGTGCCAGCAGGATAAACGGGGGACCTTTTTACAATGAGCAGTTCTTC
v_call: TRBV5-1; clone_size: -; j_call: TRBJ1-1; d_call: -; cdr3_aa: CASSSRTTRTSEAFF; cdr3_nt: TGCGCCAGCAGCTCACGGACAACGCGCACCTCTGAAGCTTTCTTT
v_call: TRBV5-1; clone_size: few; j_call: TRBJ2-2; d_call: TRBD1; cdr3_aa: CASSPGQGAGAGELFF; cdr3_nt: TGCGCCAGCAGCCCGGGACAGGGGGCCGGGGCCGGGGAGCTGTTTTTT
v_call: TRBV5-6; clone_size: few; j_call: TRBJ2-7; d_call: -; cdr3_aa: CASRQNTGLWSDEQYF; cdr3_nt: TGTGCCAGCAGGCAGAACACAGGGTTATGGAGCGACGAGCAGTACTTC
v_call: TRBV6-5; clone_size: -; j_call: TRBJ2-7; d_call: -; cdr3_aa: CASSYGGAIYEQYF; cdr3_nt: TGTGCCAGCAGTTACGGGGGGGCGATCTACGAGCAGTACTTC